This T cell receptor beta chain was captured by sequencing in a study of cytomegalovirus exposure and HLA in healthy donors. The PCR was carried out with 60 Vbeta primers and 13 Jbeta primers. Sequencing was performed with immunoSEQ multiplex PCR; in TCRdb, only in-frame clones are kept and a portion is missing. The sample carries about 150,000 clones, roughly 84% recorded once. Concerning this clone itself: The antigen is unknown.

The germline V gene encodes CDR1 WNHNN and CDR2 SYGVQD (reference sequence). The CDR3 has 14 residues. Deletions cut 7 bases from V and 6 bases from J, with 15 bases between. General study results and limits: Beyond CMV serostatus, there was no information to go on about immune exposure.

The receptor was derived from a woman younger than 35 in good health and CMV-seronegative. Input material: PBMCs. The chain has TRBV10-1 and TRBJ2-2; D may be TRBD1 (5 bases). This CDR3 reads CASTQGVWPGELFF. The DNA of the CDR3 is TGCGCCAGCACCCAAGGGGTCTGGCCCGGGGAGCTGTTTTTT.